The 21 T cell receptor beta chains listed next were all sequenced from one sample in a study of cytomegalovirus exposure and HLA in healthy donors. PCR employed 60 Vbeta and 13 Jbeta primers. The assay was immunoSEQ multiplex PCR, and TCRdb's table has in-frame clones only and misses some. This repertoire shows about 170,000 clones, approximately 81% found once; its top ten account for less than 2.5%. The sample comprised PBMCs. The source of these receptors is a woman aged 45-59 years in good health and CMV-seronegative.

The gene calls are TRBV5-1 and TRBJ2-5; TRBD1 matches 7 bases. The end of the DNA is better explained by TRBJ2-7, so the J call may be wrong. The CDR3 runs 15 residues. CDR1 and CDR2 (germline): SGHRS, YFSETQ. CDR3 sequence (DNA): TGCGCCAGCAGCTTGGTCGGGCAGGGGGAATACGAGCAGTACTTC. As protein: CASSLVGQGEYEQYF.

The chain links TRBV28 to TRBJ1-5; perhaps TRBD1 as D (5 bases). The germline V gene encodes CDR1 MDHEN and CDR2 SYDVKM. The ends were cut back, 9 bases at V and 5 bases at J, with 20 bases in the middle. CDR3 length: 15 residues. CDR3 sequence reads: CASQSGNGAYQPQHF. In nucleotides, the CDR3 is TGTGCCAGTCAATCAGGGAACGGAGCCTATCAGCCCCAGCATTTT.

This chain joins TRBV28 and TRBJ2-7; D not certain. Between the trimmed V and J ends, which lost 9 bases and 7 bases, there was a span of 10 bases. CDR3 length equals 10 residues. Germline V lookup: CDR1 MDHEN, CDR2 SYDVKM. This CDR3 reads CASKHGEQYF. CDR3 DNA: TGTGCCAGTAAACACGGGGAGCAGTACTTC.

The chain uses TRBV18 and TRBJ1-3, with a tentative D call TRBD1 (5 bases). The CDR3 contains 15 residues. Trimming took 3 bases from V and 0 from J, leaving 9 bases between them. Germline V gives CDR1 KGHSH, CDR2 LQKENI. The CDR3 region has the DNA TGTGCCAGCTCACCGAGACAGACCTCTGGAAACACCATATATTTT. Residues: CASSPRQTSGNTIYF.

The chain uses TRBV7-2 and TRBJ2-3; 12 nucleotides agree with TRBD2. The CDR3 extends over 17 amino acids. Germline V gives CDR1 SGHTA, CDR2 FQGNSA. Germline trimming cut 0 bases from V and 8 bases from J; bases unmatched to any gene: 9. CDR3 in DNA: TGTGCCAGCAGCTTAGCCGGACTAGCGGGGACTCTGGGTACGCAGTATTTT. It specifies CASSLAGLAGTLGTQYF.

This CDR3 reads CASSSLGRGGGETQYF. CDR3 nucleotide sequence: TGTGCCAGCAGTTCGTTGGGGCGGGGGGGCGGAGAGACCCAGTACTTC. V and J are TRBV6-6 and TRBJ2-5, with 9 nucleotides matching TRBD2. This CDR3 is built from 16 residues. From germline, CDR1 is MNHNY and CDR2 SVGAGI (reference sequence). With 4 bases clipped from V and 4 bases from J, the junction kept 10 bases outside the gene matches.

This chain joins TRBV6-4 and TRBJ1-5; a weak D match, TRBD1 (5 bases). Germline-derived CDR1 and CDR2 are MRHNA and SNTAGT. The CDR3 covers 15 residues. V lost 7 bases to trimming and J lost 0 bases, with 13 bases between them. DNA of the CDR3: TGTGCCAGCACCTGGGGCTCCCTTAGCAATCAGCCCCAGCATTTT. Its protein is CASTWGSLSNQPQHF.

This clone has more than one count but fewer than ten. The gene calls are TRBV29-1 and TRBJ1-2; possible D gene TRBD1, 6 bases. Between the trimmed V and J ends, which lost 0 bases and 8 bases, there was a span of 19 bases. The CDR3 runs to 15 residues. CDR1 SQVTM and CDR2 ANQGSEA come from the germline V gene. This chain's CDR3 is CSVEDSDGLRGGYTF. The CDR3 DNA is TGCAGCGTTGAAGATTCGGACGGGTTAAGGGGGGGCTACACCTTC.

V gene TRBV7-3 combines with J gene TRBJ2-4; D perhaps matches TRBD2 (5 bases). Germline V gene data show CDR1 as SGHTA and CDR2 as FQGTGA. With 0 bases removed from V and 6 bases from J, the gap between germline ends came to 12 bases. The CDR3 is 15 residues long. The CDR3 loop is CASSLTGGPINIQYF. In DNA form, the CDR3 reads TGTGCCAGCAGCTTAACAGGCGGGCCGATAAACATTCAGTACTTC.

This clone was recorded a few times. This chain uses TRBV9 with TRBJ2-2; 9 nucleotides align to TRBD1. The CDR3 is 14 residues long. Germline V gene data show CDR1 as SGDLS and CDR2 as YYNGEE. Germline trimming cut 4 bases from V and 5 bases from J; bases unmatched to any gene: 3. Here the CDR3 reads CASSSGTGTGELFF. CDR3 DNA sequence: TGTGCCAGCAGCTCCGGGACAGGGACCGGGGAGCTGTTTTTT.

This clone came up once. V gene TRBV7-8 combines with J gene TRBJ1-5; D possibly corresponds to TRBD1 (5 bases). V was trimmed by 0 bases and J by 6 bases, leaving 12 bases between them. Germline CDR1 reads SGHVS; CDR2 reads FQNEAQ. The CDR3 is 15 residues long. The CDR3 coding sequence is TGTGCCAGCAGCTTAGCTGACCCCAGGGTTCAGCCCCAGCATTTT. It encodes CASSLADPRVQPQHF.

This chain connects TRBV5-6 to TRBJ1-5; D ambiguous. Germline V gene data show CDR1 as SGHDT and CDR2 as YYEEEE. The CDR3 loop spans 15 amino acids. The ends were cut back, 2 bases at V and 2 bases at J, with 11 bases in the middle. The CDR3 loop is CASSFRVLGNQPQHF. The CDR3 bases are TGTGCCAGCAGCTTCCGGGTGTTGGGCAATCAGCCCCAGCATTTT. Looking up the rest from reference TRBV5-6 and TRBJ1-5 gives the full variable domain: DAGVTQSPTHLIKTRGQQVTLRCSPKSGHDTVSWYQQALGQGPQFIFQYYEEEERQRGNFPDRFSGHQFPNYSSELNVNALLLGDSALYLCASSFRVLGNQPQHFGDGTRLSIL.

V is TRBV10-2 and J is TRBJ2-6; the D gene is possibly TRBD1 (6 bases). Germline V gives CDR1 WSHSY, CDR2 SAAADI. The CDR3 contains 17 residues. Trimming shortened V by 3 bases and J by 4 bases, and 16 bases separated the two germline ends. This CDR3 reads CASSEDRSMAGANVLTF. CDR3 coding DNA: TGCGCCAGCAGTGAAGACAGGAGCATGGCCGGGGCCAACGTCCTGACTTTC.

The chain is built from TRBV25-1 and TRBJ1-1; D not certain. Trimming took off 11 bases at V and 1 base at J, with 14 bases between the two ends. Germline CDR1 and CDR2: MGHDK and SYGVNS. The CDR3 is made up of 13 amino acids. The CDR3 nucleotides read TGTGCCGCAGCGGGCGGCGCGAACACTGAAGCTTTCTTT. Amino acids: CAAAGGANTEAFF.

V usage is TRBV4-3 and J usage is TRBJ2-1, with D possibly being TRBD1 (6 bases). The germline V gene encodes CDR1 LGHNA and CDR2 YSLEER. V dropped 0 bases and J dropped 5 bases, with 11 bases sitting between them. The CDR3 is 15 amino acids. The CDR3 DNA is TGCGCCAGCAGCCAAGACAGGGGCTACAACAATGAGCAGTTCTTC. Protein: CASSQDRGYNNEQFF.

J is TRBJ2-5 and V is TRBV7-2, with 12 bases aligning to TRBD1. The J call is uncertain, as TRBJ2-7 better fits the DNA end. The CDR3 has 16 residues. Germline values: CDR1 SGHTA, CDR2 FQGNSA. CDR3 amino acids: CASSLVGTGGGYEQYF. CDR3 DNA: TGTGCCAGCAGCTTAGTCGGGACAGGGGGCGGGTACGAGCAGTACTTC.

This clone was detected a few times. The sample contains more than one DNA sequence encoding this CDR3. The rearrangement links TRBV4-3 to TRBJ2-7; perhaps TRBD2 as D (5 bases). V gave up 0 bases and J gave up 2 bases, with 11 bases separating them. CDR1 and CDR2 from the germline V gene are LGHNA and YSLEER. CDR3 length equals 15 residues. CDR3 in DNA: TGCGCCAGCAGCCAAGAGACGGGGAACACCTACGAGCAGTACTTC. Protein sequence: CASSQETGNTYEQYF.

J is TRBJ1-3 and V is TRBV10-3; a weak D match, TRBD1 (6 bases). The length of the CDR3 is 14 residues. V dropped 11 bases and J dropped 2 bases, with 16 bases sitting between them. The germline V gene encodes CDR1 ENHRY and CDR2 SYGVKD. In DNA, the CDR3 is TGTGCCCTTAGGAAGGCAGGGGCTGGAAACACCATATATTTT. Translation gives CALRKAGAGNTIYF.

This clone was observed once. The chain uses TRBV5-8 and TRBJ1-2, with 12 bases lining up with TRBD1. The J segment lost 1 base and the V segment lost 4 bases, leaving 5 bases of the junction unmatched. This CDR3 region has 16 residues. Germline V CDR1 and CDR2: SGHTS, YDEGEE. CDR3 loop: CASSTGQGAFNYGYTF. The DNA of the CDR3 is TGTGCCAGCAGCACGGGACAGGGGGCTTTTAACTATGGCTACACCTTC.

The chain links TRBV27 to TRBJ1-1; 9 nucleotides match TRBD1. Germline CDR1 is MNHEY and CDR2 is SMNVEV (reference sequence). Unmatched junction bases numbered 11, after V lost 8 bases and J lost 7 bases. CDR3 length equals 14 residues. The CDR3 DNA reads as TGTGCCAGCGCACTACAGGGGGCGGTGGATGAAGCTTTCTTT. Protein product: CASALQGAVDEAFF.

V usage is TRBV4-2 and J usage is TRBJ2-3; D perhaps matches TRBD2 (6 bases). The germline gives CDR1 LGHNA, CDR2 YNFKEQ. The CDR3 length is 18 residues. Trimming took 0 bases from V and 2 from J, leaving 18 bases between them. The CDR3 bases are TGTGCCAGCAGCCAAGAAGGGCGGGGTGCCCCCTCCACAGATACGCAGTATTTT. Translating gives CASSQEGRGAPSTDTQYF.